Listed below are T cell receptor beta chains from one sample, sequenced in a study of blood T cell repertoires in COVID-19. The table came from immunoSEQ multiplex PCR; TCRdb's copy has only in-frame clones and leaves some out. The table shows under 250,000 clones, with around nine tenths occurring only once. The sample was peripheral blood. The receptors were gathered from a woman aged 60-75 years who had recovered from COVID-19. Both conserved end residues are part of each CDR3. A D gene is named only where the DNA matches it firmly. Rows give clone size only sometimes, using once, few, many, or a class for an expanded clone.

V gene: TRBV18; J gene: TRBJ1-6; D gene: -; clone size: -; CDR3 protein: CASSDRNSPLHF; CDR3 DNA: TGTGCCAGCTCCGACAGAAATTCACCCCTCCACTTT
V gene: TRBV28; J gene: TRBJ1-1; D gene: -; clone size: -; CDR3 protein: CASSRPGVMNTEAFF; CDR3 DNA: TGTGCCAGCAGCCGCCCGGGGGTTATGAACACTGAAGCTTTCTTT
V gene: TRBV29-1; J gene: TRBJ2-3; D gene: TRBD2; clone size: -; CDR3 protein: CSVTGLAGGPDTQYF; CDR3 DNA: TGCAGCGTTACCGGACTAGCGGGGGGGCCAGATACGCAGTATTTT
V gene: TRBV6-6; J gene: TRBJ1-2; D gene: TRBD1; clone size: -; CDR3 protein: CASSYGTGTSGYTF; CDR3 DNA: TGTGCCAGCAGTTACGGGACAGGGACTTCTGGCTACACCTTC
V gene: TRBV10-3; J gene: TRBJ2-5; D gene: -; clone size: -; CDR3 protein: CAIRPEQVMETQYF; CDR3 DNA: TGTGCCATCAGACCAGAGCAGGTGATGGAGACCCAGTACTTC
V gene: TRBV6-6; J gene: TRBJ1-1; D gene: TRBD1; clone size: -; CDR3 protein: CASSQTGDTEAFF; CDR3 DNA: TGTGCCAGCAGTCAAACAGGGGACACTGAAGCTTTCTTT
V gene: TRBV5-4; J gene: TRBJ2-5; D gene: TRBD2; clone size: -; CDR3 protein: CASSLTSGGAGETQYF; CDR3 DNA: TGTGCCAGCAGCTTGACTAGCGGGGGGGCCGGTGAGACCCAGTACTTC
V gene: TRBV7-2; J gene: TRBJ1-2; D gene: TRBD1; clone size: -; CDR3 protein: CASSLNRGYGYTF; CDR3 DNA: TGTGCCAGCAGCTTAAACAGGGGCTATGGCTACACCTTC
V gene: TRBV5-5; J gene: TRBJ2-5; D gene: TRBD2; clone size: -; CDR3 protein: CASSRYPAGGQETQYF; CDR3 DNA: TGTGCCAGCAGTCGATACCCGGCGGGGGGCCAAGAGACCCAGTACTTC
V gene: TRBV7-9; J gene: TRBJ2-7; D gene: -; clone size: -; CDR3 protein: CASSLNLEEQYF; CDR3 DNA: TGTGCCAGCAGCTTAAACTTAGAAGAGCAGTACTTC
V gene: TRBV2; J gene: TRBJ1-3; D gene: -; clone size: few; CDR3 protein: CASSYRLRSGNTIYF; CDR3 DNA: TGTGCCAGCAGTTACAGGCTCCGCTCTGGAAACACCATATATTTT
V gene: TRBV7-2; J gene: TRBJ2-1; D gene: TRBD2; clone size: -; CDR3 protein: CASSFTSGGPYNEQFF; CDR3 DNA: TGTGCCAGCAGCTTTACTAGCGGGGGACCGTACAATGAGCAGTTCTTC
V gene: TRBV4-1; J gene: TRBJ2-7; D gene: -; clone size: -; CDR3 protein: CASSQRGGPRTYEQYF; CDR3 DNA: TGCGCCAGCAGCCAAAGGGGGGGTCCGCGTACCTACGAGCAGTACTTC
V gene: TRBV7-2; J gene: TRBJ1-6; D gene: -; clone size: few; CDR3 protein: CASSVTVTHSPLHF; CDR3 DNA: TGTGCCAGCAGCGTCACAGTTACCCATTCACCCCTCCACTTT
V gene: TRBV7-2; J gene: TRBJ1-2; D gene: -; clone size: -; CDR3 protein: CASSLSDSGNYGYTF; CDR3 DNA: TGTGCCAGCAGCCTCTCAGACAGTGGTAACTATGGCTACACCTTC
V gene: TRBV23-1; J gene: TRBJ1-4; D gene: TRBD1; clone size: -; CDR3 protein: CASSQPKWDRATNEKLFF; CDR3 DNA: TGCGCCAGCAGTCAACCAAAGTGGGACAGGGCAACTAATGAAAAACTGTTTTTT
V gene: TRBV6-5; J gene: TRBJ1-5; D gene: -; clone size: few; CDR3 protein: CASSYVGGLQPQHF; CDR3 DNA: TGTGCCAGCAGTTACGTGGGGGGGCTTCAGCCCCAGCATTTT
V gene: TRBV19; J gene: TRBJ2-7; D gene: TRBD2; clone size: once; CDR3 protein: CASSNQRGSYEQYF; CDR3 DNA: TGTGCCAGTAGTAATCAGCGGGGTTCCTACGAGCAGTACTTC
V gene: TRBV7-2; J gene: TRBJ2-3; D gene: -; clone size: -; CDR3 protein: CASSLAGGRTDTQYF; CDR3 DNA: TGTGCCAGCAGCTTAGCGGGGGGGCGCACAGATACGCAGTATTTT
V gene: TRBV6-5; J gene: TRBJ1-6; D gene: -; clone size: -; CDR3 protein: CASSYSVGNSPLHF; CDR3 DNA: TGTGCCAGCAGTTACTCCGTCGGTAACTCACCCCTCCACTTT
V gene: TRBV3-1/TRBV3-2; J gene: TRBJ1-6; D gene: -; clone size: -; CDR3 protein: CASSRLQGNSPLHF; CDR3 DNA: TGTGCCAGCAGCCGCCTCCAGGGGAATTCACCCCTCCACTTT
V gene: TRBV28; J gene: TRBJ2-2; D gene: -; clone size: -; CDR3 protein: CASHGGGGELFF; CDR3 DNA: TGTGCCAGTCACGGGGGAGGCGGGGAGCTGTTTTTT
V gene: TRBV5-6; J gene: TRBJ2-1; D gene: TRBD2; clone size: -; CDR3 protein: CASSPRERGGAYNEQFF; CDR3 DNA: TGTGCCAGCAGCCCCCGGGAGCGGGGGGGGGCCTACAATGAGCAGTTCTTC
V gene: TRBV10-3; J gene: TRBJ2-3; D gene: TRBD1; clone size: -; CDR3 protein: CAITDRGQNTDTQYF; CDR3 DNA: TGTGCCATCACGGACAGGGGGCAAAACACAGATACGCAGTATTTT
V gene: TRBV6-2/TRBV6-3; J gene: TRBJ2-2; D gene: -; clone size: -; CDR3 protein: CASSYETQNTGELFF; CDR3 DNA: TGTGCCAGCAGTTACGAGACTCAGAACACCGGGGAGCTGTTTTTT
V gene: TRBV18; J gene: TRBJ1-5; D gene: TRBD1; clone size: -; CDR3 protein: CASSPYTRGTNQPQHF; CDR3 DNA: TGTGCCAGCTCACCATACACCAGGGGGACCAATCAGCCCCAGCATTTT
V gene: TRBV25-1; J gene: TRBJ1-2; D gene: TRBD1; clone size: -; CDR3 protein: CASSEYGQGSYGYTF; CDR3 DNA: TGTGCCAGCAGTGAATATGGACAGGGGAGCTATGGCTACACCTTC
V gene: TRBV27; J gene: TRBJ2-7; D gene: -; clone size: few; CDR3 protein: CASWRWEESYEQYF; CDR3 DNA: TGTGCCAGCTGGCGCTGGGAGGAATCCTACGAGCAGTACTTC
V gene: TRBV3-1/TRBV3-2; J gene: TRBJ1-1; D gene: -; clone size: -; CDR3 protein: CASSQDPGSAEAFF; CDR3 DNA: TGTGCCAGCAGCCAAGACCCGGGTAGCGCTGAAGCTTTCTTT
V gene: TRBV5-3; J gene: TRBJ2-1; D gene: -; clone size: few; CDR3 protein: CARSFPGVTYPDEQFF; CDR3 DNA: TGTGCCAGAAGTTTCCCGGGGGTGACCTACCCCGATGAGCAGTTCTTC
V gene: TRBV5-4; J gene: TRBJ1-5; D gene: -; clone size: -; CDR3 protein: CASSLAGSNQPQHF; CDR3 DNA: TGTGCCAGCAGCTTGGCAGGGAGCAATCAGCCCCAGCATTTT
V gene: TRBV29-1; J gene: TRBJ2-1; D gene: -; clone size: -; CDR3 protein: CSVVGAIAFDEQFF; CDR3 DNA: TGCAGCGTTGTGGGGGCGATTGCTTTCGATGAGCAGTTCTTC
V gene: TRBV27; J gene: TRBJ2-7; D gene: -; clone size: -; CDR3 protein: CASSASRDTSRYEQYF; CDR3 DNA: TGTGCCAGCTCAGCATCACGGGACACCTCCCGCTACGAGCAGTACTTC
V gene: TRBV29-1; J gene: TRBJ2-5; D gene: TRBD2; clone size: -; CDR3 protein: CSVSVLAGGMGETQYF; CDR3 DNA: TGCAGCGTTTCGGTCCTAGCGGGGGGTATGGGAGAGACCCAGTACTTC
V gene: TRBV7-9; J gene: TRBJ1-5; D gene: -; clone size: -; CDR3 protein: CASTSNQEPQHF; CDR3 DNA: TGTGCCAGCACTTCTAACCAGGAGCCCCAGCATTTT